This T cell receptor (beta chain) is drawn from a study of cytomegalovirus exposure and HLA in healthy donors. This CDR3 contains 17 residues. The V segment lost 1 base and the J segment 2 bases; nucleotides outside the gene matches: 5. Per the germline V gene, CDR1 is SGHTA and CDR2 is FQGNSA. PCR involved 60 Vbeta and 13 Jbeta primers. Data came from immunoSEQ multiplex PCR; TCRdb stores just in-frame clones and leaves some out. The sample records about 170,000 clones, approximately 70% being singletons. The clonotype originates from a woman between 18 and 30 years old in good health and CMV-seropositive. The chain employs TRBV7-2 and TRBJ2-3; TRBD2 matches at 11 bases. Source material: PBMCs. CDR3 region: CASSLVPSGGYTDTQYF. Written as DNA, the CDR3 is TGTGCCAGCAGCTTAGTCCCTAGCGGGGGGTACACAGATACGCAGTATTTT.